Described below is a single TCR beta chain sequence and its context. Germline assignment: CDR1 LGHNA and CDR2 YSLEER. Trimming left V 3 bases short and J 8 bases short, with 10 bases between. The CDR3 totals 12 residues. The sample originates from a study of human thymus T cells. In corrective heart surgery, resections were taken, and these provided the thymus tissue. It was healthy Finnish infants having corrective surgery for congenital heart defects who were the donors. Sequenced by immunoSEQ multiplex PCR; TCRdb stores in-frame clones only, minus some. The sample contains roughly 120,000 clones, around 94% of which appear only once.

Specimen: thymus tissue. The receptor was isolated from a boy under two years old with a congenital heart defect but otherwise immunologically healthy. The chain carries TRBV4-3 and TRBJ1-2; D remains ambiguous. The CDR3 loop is CASSHDGRGYTF. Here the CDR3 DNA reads TGCGCCAGCAGCCACGATGGGAGGGGCTACACCTTC.